This T cell receptor beta chain was profiled in a study of T-cell reconstitution after alpha-beta-depleted transplantation in children. The CDR3 totals 16 residues. The V gene end was trimmed by 2 bases and the J gene end by 4 bases; junction bases not matched to a gene: 6. The germline gives CDR1 WSHSY, CDR2 SAAADI. The sample holds a few counts of this clonotype. Construction of the TCRbeta library involved unique molecular identifiers. TCRdb independently ran MiXCR on the PCR reads; one entry per CDR3 protein. This sample has around 600,000 distinct CDR3 sequences, with approximately 17% found just once.

V gene TRBV10-2 combines with J gene TRBJ2-1, with TRBD2 identical over 9 bases. The sample in question was PBMCs from the stem cell graft donor, obtained from the stem cell graft. This clonotype was sampled from a human donor who donated a stem cell graft to a child with acute myeloid leukemia. This CDR3 is CASSEGSGGVYNEQFF. CDR3 in DNA: TGCGCCAGCAGTGAGGGTAGCGGGGGAGTATACAATGAGCAGTTCTTC.